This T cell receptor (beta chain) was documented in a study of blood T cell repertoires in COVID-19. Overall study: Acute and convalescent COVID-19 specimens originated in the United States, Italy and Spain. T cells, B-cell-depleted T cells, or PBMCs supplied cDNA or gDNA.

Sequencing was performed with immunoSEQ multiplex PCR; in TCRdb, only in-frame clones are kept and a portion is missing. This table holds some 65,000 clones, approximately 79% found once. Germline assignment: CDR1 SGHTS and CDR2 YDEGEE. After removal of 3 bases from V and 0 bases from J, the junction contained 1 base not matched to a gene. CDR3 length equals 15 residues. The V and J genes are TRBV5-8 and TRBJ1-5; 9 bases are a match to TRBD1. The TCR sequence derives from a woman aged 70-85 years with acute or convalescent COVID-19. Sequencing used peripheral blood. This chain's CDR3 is CASSSDRGSNQPQHF. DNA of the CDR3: TGTGCCAGCAGCTCGGACAGGGGTAGCAATCAGCCCCAGCATTTT.